The 3 T cell receptor beta chains below come from one sample, sequenced in a study of early T cells in non-severe SARS-CoV-2 infection. From the 5' RACE reads, TCRdb called clonotypes with MiXCR, one entry per CDR3 protein. The data contain some 30,000 distinct CDR3 sequences, around 4.6% of them singletons. What was sequenced was whole blood. The source of these receptors is an adult who was a healthcare worker with PCR-confirmed SARS-CoV-2 infection or an uninfected control (not recorded which).

CDR3 nucleotides: TGTGCCAGCAGCTTTACCCAGCTCAACTCTGGAAACACCATATATTTT. Amino acid sequence: CASSFTQLNSGNTIYF. The J gene is TRBJ1-3, the V gene TRBV7-9; D not resolved. This CDR3 spans 16 amino acids. Germline V gene sequence: CDR1 SEHNR, CDR2 FQNEAQ (reference sequence). V lost 3 bases and J lost 0, with 12 bases in between.

This clonotype was recorded at least ten times. This chain uses TRBV5-8 with TRBJ2-7; D may correspond to TRBD1 or TRBD2 (5 bases each). V lost 1 base and J 2 bases, leaving 13 bases between the germline ends. The CDR3 has 15 amino acids. Looked up from germline, CDR1 is SGHTS and CDR2 is YDEGEE. The CDR3 DNA is TGTGCCAGCAGCTTGCGTAGGGACCCCACCTACGAGCAGTACTTC. Its translation: CASSLRRDPTYEQYF. Full variable domain (outside the CDR3, taken from reference TRBV5-8 and TRBJ2-7): EAGVTQSPTHLIKTRGQQATLRCSPISGHTSVYWYQQALGLGLQFLLWYDEGEERNRGNFPPRFSGRQFPNYSSELNVNALELEDSALYLCASSLRRDPTYEQYFGPGTRLTVT.

This clonotype occurred many times. This sequence joins TRBV30 and TRBJ2-1; a weak D match, TRBD1 (5 bases). This CDR3 comprises 12 residues. V was pared by 0 bases and J by 10 bases, with 10 bases between. Germline V gene sequence: CDR1 GTSNPN, CDR2 SVGIG (reference sequence). The chain's CDR3 is CAWSVLSGEQFF. CDR3 DNA sequence: TGTGCCTGGAGTGTACTGTCAGGGGAGCAGTTCTTC.